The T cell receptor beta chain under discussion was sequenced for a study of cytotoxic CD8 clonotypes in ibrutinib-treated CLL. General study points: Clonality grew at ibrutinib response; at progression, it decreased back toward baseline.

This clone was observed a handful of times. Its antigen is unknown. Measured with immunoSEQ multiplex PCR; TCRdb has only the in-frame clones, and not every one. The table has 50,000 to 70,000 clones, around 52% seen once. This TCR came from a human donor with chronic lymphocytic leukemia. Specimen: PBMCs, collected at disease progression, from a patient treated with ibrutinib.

The chain's CDR3 is CASSLTGGPLRPQHF. The CDR3 region has the DNA TGTGCCAGCAGTCTTACAGGGGGCCCCCTGAGACCCCAGCATTTT. This rearrangement joins TRBV27 to TRBJ1-5; 9 nucleotides align to TRBD1. Germline V lookup: CDR1 MNHEY, CDR2 SMNVEV (reference sequence). The CDR3 spans 15 residues. Trimming at V came to 5 bases and at J to 10 bases, leaving 12 bases not matched to a gene.